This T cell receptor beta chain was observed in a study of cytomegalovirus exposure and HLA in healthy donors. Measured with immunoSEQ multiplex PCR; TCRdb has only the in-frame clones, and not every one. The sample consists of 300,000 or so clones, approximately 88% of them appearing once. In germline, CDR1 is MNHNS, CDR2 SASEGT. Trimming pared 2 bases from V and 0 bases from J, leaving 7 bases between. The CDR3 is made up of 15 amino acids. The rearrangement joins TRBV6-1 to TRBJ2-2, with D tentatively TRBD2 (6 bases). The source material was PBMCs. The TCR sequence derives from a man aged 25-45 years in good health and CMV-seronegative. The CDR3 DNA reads TGTGCCAGCAGTGAATGGGGGGCGAACACCGGGGAGCTGTTTTTT. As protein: CASSEWGANTGELFF.